The 27 T cell receptor beta chains below come from one sample, sequenced in a study of regulatory dendritic cells for organ transplantation. Libraries were prepared by immunoSEQ multiplex PCR; TCRdb keeps only in-frame clonotypes and omits some of them. The sample has about 20,000 clones; 70% to 80% are singletons. Sorted T cells were CFSE-labeled and cultured approximately five days with allogeneic regulatory or mature dendritic cells at 1:10. Their specific antigens are unknown. The sequencing input was memory CD4+ T cells from blood cultured with regulatory dendritic cells. The subset is: CD45RO+ memory T cells. The source is a human donor in good health.

The chain links TRBV5-4 to TRBJ2-3; no clear D. CDR1 is SGHNT, CDR2 YYREEE, per germline (reference sequence). V was pared by 4 bases and J by 2 bases, with 5 bases between. There are 12 residues in the CDR3. For the CDR3, the DNA is TGTGCCAGCAGCGCTTCCACAGATACGCAGTATTTT. It codes for CASSASTDTQYF.

The genes are TRBV19 and TRBJ1-2; maybe TRBD1 (6 bases). CDR1 and CDR2 (germline): LNHDA, SQIVND (reference sequence). V shed 10 bases and J shed 8 bases, with 20 bases lying between them. This CDR3 has 13 residues. The CDR3 protein is CATGAMLAAGYTF. The CDR3 bases are TGTGCCACGGGGGCTATGCTTGCGGCCGGCTACACCTTC. The full variable domain, rest sourced from reference TRBV19 and TRBJ1-2, is DGGITQSPKYLFRKEGQNVTLSCEQNLNHDAMYWYRQDPGQGLRLIYYSQIVNDFQKGDIAEGYSVSREKKESFPLTVTSAQKNPTAFYLCATGAMLAAGYTFGSGTRLTVV.

This chain links TRBV15 with TRBJ2-1; 8 nucleotides agree with TRBD2. The J segment lost 7 bases and the V segment lost 0 bases, leaving 20 bases of the junction unmatched. The CDR3 is 20 residues long. Germline-derived CDR1 and CDR2 are LNHNV and YYDKDF (reference sequence). CDR3 nucleotide sequence: TGTGCCACCAGCAGAGATGTGTTGATGGCGGGGGGTATGGCGTGGAATGAGCAGTTCTTC. The encoded protein is CATSRDVLMAGGMAWNEQFF. Drawing the rest from reference TRBV15 and TRBJ2-1, the complete variable domain is DAMVIQNPRYQVTQFGKPVTLSCSQTLNHNVMYWYQQKSSQAPKLLFHYYDKDFNNEADTPDNFQSRRPNTSFCFLDIRSPGLGDTAMYLCATSRDVLMAGGMAWNEQFFGPGTRLTVL.

The V gene is TRBV11-2, the J gene TRBJ2-3; no clear D. Between the trimmed V and J ends, which lost 1 base and 0 bases, there was a span of 11 bases. The CDR3 is 16 amino acids. Germline CDR1 is SGHAT and CDR2 is FQNNGV. The CDR3 region is CASSLVVGSSTDTQYF. DNA for the CDR3: TGTGCCAGCAGCTTAGTGGTGGGGTCTAGCACAGATACGCAGTATTTT. Full variable domain (rest looked up from reference TRBV11-2 and TRBJ2-3): EAGVAQSPRYKIIEKRQSVAFWCNPISGHATLYWYQQILGQGPKLLIQFQNNGVVDDSQLPKDRFSAERLKGVDSTLKIQPAKLEDSAVYLCASSLVVGSSTDTQYFGPGTRLTVL.

V is TRBV28 and J is TRBJ2-7; weak D call: TRBD1 (6 bases). The germline V gene encodes CDR1 MDHEN and CDR2 SYDVKM. The CDR3 is made up of 19 amino acids. The germline V and J ends were trimmed by 3 bases and 5 bases, with 29 bases remaining between them. In DNA, the CDR3 is TGTGCCAGCAGTTTGGGGGCCAGCTTTCTTGAACAGGGTATAGACGAGCAGTACTTC. This translates into CASSLGASFLEQGIDEQYF.

This chain joins TRBV27 and TRBJ2-7; no clear D gene. Germline V gene data show CDR1 as MNHEY and CDR2 as SMNVEV (reference sequence). V was pared by 1 base and J by 4 bases, with 8 bases between. This CDR3 is 13 amino acids long. The CDR3 loop is CASSLYPFYEQYF. In DNA, the CDR3 is TGTGCCAGCAGTTTATACCCATTTTACGAGCAGTACTTC.

This clone was detected only a few times. The V gene is TRBV28, the J gene TRBJ2-7; 11 positions match TRBD2. Trimming took 5 bases from V and 3 from J; bases not matched to a gene: 6. Germline CDR1 is MDHEN and CDR2 is SYDVKM. The CDR3 consists of 15 residues. The CDR3 region has the DNA TGTGCCAGCAGTAGGGGGACTAGCGGTGACTACGAGCAGTACTTC. Its translation: CASSRGTSGDYEQYF.

The chain joins TRBV5-4 to TRBJ2-5; D perhaps matches TRBD2 (6 bases). Germline CDR1 reads SGHNT; CDR2 reads YYREEE (reference sequence). The CDR3 length is 15 residues. V was cut by 0 bases and J by 5 bases, with 14 bases left in between. CDR3 sequence reads: CASSLGDFGRETQYF. The CDR3 nucleotides read TGTGCCAGCAGCTTGGGGGACTTCGGTAGGGAGACCCAGTACTTC.

The V call is TRBV7-9, the J call TRBJ2-5; 7 nucleotides agree with TRBD1. Unmatched junction bases numbered 3, after V lost 11 bases and J lost 3 bases. In germline, CDR1 is SEHNR, CDR2 FQNEAQ (reference sequence). This CDR3 region has 11 residues. This CDR3 is CASDREETQYF. The CDR3 DNA sequence: TGTGCCTCTGACAGGGAAGAGACCCAGTACTTC.

The V gene is TRBV5-6, the J gene TRBJ1-2, with D tentatively TRBD1 (5 bases). The CDR3 length is 15 residues. Per germline, CDR1 SGHDT and CDR2 YYEEEE. Trimming removed 2 bases at V and 3 bases at J, with 14 bases between. The chain's CDR3 is CASSFNSQGDYGYTF. The CDR3 bases are TGTGCCAGCAGCTTCAATTCGCAGGGAGACTATGGCTACACCTTC.

This chain links TRBV20-1 with TRBJ2-7; 8 bases align to TRBD1. The CDR3 totals 10 residues. Germline V gene data show CDR1 as DFQATT and CDR2 as SNEGSKA (reference sequence). Unmatched junction bases numbered 6, after V lost 5 bases and J lost 12 bases. The CDR3 DNA is TGCAGTGCTGGGGACAGGTGGCGGTACTTC. This translates into CSAGDRWRYF.

The J gene is TRBJ2-2, the V gene TRBV18; D could derive from TRBD1 or TRBD2 (6 bases each). Germline V gene lookup returns CDR1 KGHSH and CDR2 LQKENI. Trimming took 2 bases from V and 0 from J, leaving 7 bases between them. CDR3 size: 15 residues. CDR3: CASSPRGANTGELFF. The CDR3 DNA follows: TGTGCCAGCTCACCAAGGGGGGCGAACACCGGGGAGCTGTTTTTT.

This sequence joins TRBV28 and TRBJ2-1; no clear D. Germline V CDR1 and CDR2: MDHEN, SYDVKM. V was cut by 5 bases and J by 2 bases, with 10 bases left in between. The length of the CDR3 is 14 residues. CDR3 protein: CASSIRAAYNEQFF. The CDR3 DNA follows: TGTGCCAGCAGTATCCGGGCCGCCTACAATGAGCAGTTCTTC.

The chain employs TRBV9 and TRBJ2-5; 10 bases fit TRBD2. With V trimmed by 0 bases and J by 3 bases, 5 bases remained unmatched. The CDR3 length is 16 residues. Germline CDR1 is SGDLS and CDR2 is YYNGEE. The CDR3 protein is CASSVVPAGGEETQYF. The CDR3, as DNA: TGTGCCAGCAGCGTAGTCCCAGCGGGGGGGGAAGAGACCCAGTACTTC. Variable domain in full (rest from reference TRBV9 and TRBJ2-5): DSGVTQTPKHLITATGQRVTLRCSPRSGDLSVYWYQQSLDQGLQFLIQYYNGEERAKGNILERFSAQQFPDLHSELNLSSLELGDSALYFCASSVVPAGGEETQYFGPGTRLLVL.

The chain links TRBV18 to TRBJ2-3; 9 nucleotides agree with TRBD1. The ends lost 6 bases at V and 4 bases at J; junction bases unmatched: 5. From germline, CDR1 is KGHSH and CDR2 LQKENI. The CDR3 sequence is 14 residues long. The CDR3 loop reads CASSLQGAADTQYF. CDR3 bases: TGTGCCAGCTCGCTACAGGGGGCTGCAGATACGCAGTATTTT.

This clone appeared once. The chain uses TRBV5-5 and TRBJ2-3, with TRBD2 matching over 7 bases. This CDR3 is built from 15 residues. Germline V gene sequence: CDR1 SGHKS, CDR2 YYEKEE (reference sequence). V was clipped by 0 bases and J by 5 bases; unmatched bases: 6. CDR3 DNA: TGTGCCAGCAGCTTGGTTCCTAGCGGCAGAGATACGCAGTATTTT. Translated: CASSLVPSGRDTQYF. Full variable domain (missing parts from reference TRBV5-5 and TRBJ2-3): DAGVTQSPTHLIKTRGQQVTLRCSPISGHKSVSWYQQVLGQGPQFIFQYYEKEERGRGNFPDRFSARQFPNYSSELNVNALLLGDSALYLCASSLVPSGRDTQYFGPGTRLTVL.

In regard to this clone: One junction end does not reproduce the germline sequence, and a read error may be involved. V gene TRBV2 combines with J gene TRBJ2-7, with D tentatively TRBD2 (6 bases). From germline, CDR1 is SNHLY and CDR2 FYNNEI. The CDR3 length is 13 residues. The CDR3 region is CASTEGRSGEQYF. As DNA, the CDR3 is TGTGCCAGCACTGAAGGGAGGTCTGGCGAGCAGTACTTC.

The genes are TRBV7-2 and TRBJ1-6; TRBD1 agrees at 11 bases. The V gene's germline CDR1 is SGHTA and CDR2 FQGNSA. This CDR3 is built from 14 residues. V dropped 10 bases and J dropped 10; count of bases not matched to a gene: 9. This chain's CDR3 is CATIRTGGESPLHF. The CDR3 nucleotides read TGTGCCACCATACGGACAGGGGGCGAGTCACCCCTCCACTTT.

The rearrangement links TRBV27 to TRBJ2-2; the D gene could be TRBD1 or TRBD2 (7 bases each). The ends were cut back, 11 bases at V and 4 bases at J, with 17 bases in the middle. Per germline, CDR1 MNHEY and CDR2 SMNVEV (reference sequence). This CDR3 has 14 amino acids. CDR3 sequence reads: CASRGGGGTGELFF. The CDR3 DNA is TGTGCCTCCAGGGGGGGAGGAGGCACCGGGGAGCTGTTTTTT.

As regards this clone: Germline and junction disagree at one end, which may indicate a read error. This CDR3 is CAWSVGGRTVF. The DNA for the CDR3 is TGTGCCTGGAGTGTGGGCGGGAGGACGGTCTTC. The chain joins TRBV30 to TRBJ2-1, with 8 positions matching TRBD2. The length of the CDR3 is 11 residues. Germline V gives CDR1 GTSNPN, CDR2 SVGIG (reference sequence).

This clone has only a few counts. The genes are TRBV4-2 and TRBJ1-2, with D perhaps TRBD1 (5 bases). The V end lost 4 bases, the J end lost 1 base, and 7 bases lay between the germline ends. CDR3 size: 13 residues. Germline values: CDR1 LGHNA, CDR2 YNFKEQ. This CDR3 is CASSPDSNYGYTF. The CDR3 DNA is TGTGCCAGCAGCCCAGACAGTAACTATGGCTACACCTTC.

V usage is TRBV2 and J usage is TRBJ2-5, with D possibly being TRBD1 or TRBD2 (6 bases each). Germline V CDR1 and CDR2: SNHLY, FYNNEI. This CDR3 contains 17 residues. The ends were cut back, 4 bases at V and 5 bases at J, with 23 bases in the middle. The chain's CDR3 is CASSAPRGDEEGETQYF. The CDR3 DNA follows: TGTGCCAGCAGTGCCCCCAGGGGAGACGAGGAGGGTGAGACCCAGTACTTC.

This rearrangement joins TRBV5-8 to TRBJ1-2; 8 bases line up with TRBD1. CDR3 length equals 15 residues. Germline V lookup: CDR1 SGHTS, CDR2 YDEGEE. Trimming took 7 bases from V and 4 from J; bases not matched to a gene: 12. The CDR3 region has the DNA TGTGCCAGCGGACGAGAAAGTACAGGGGGCTATGGCTACACCTTC. It yields the protein CASGRESTGGYGYTF.

J is TRBJ2-3 and V is TRBV4-2; 7 bases are shared with TRBD1. The J segment lost 6 bases and the V segment lost 5 bases, leaving 5 bases of the junction unmatched. CDR3 size: 13 residues. The germline gives CDR1 LGHNA, CDR2 YNFKEQ. The CDR3 coding sequence is TGTGCCAGCAGCTACAGGGGTGGGGATACGCAGTATTTT. The encoded protein is CASSYRGGDTQYF.

This clone is a singleton in its sample. The gene calls are TRBV14 and TRBJ1-2; maybe TRBD1 (5 bases). Germline CDR1 is SGHDN and CDR2 is FVKESK. CDR3 size: 14 residues. V gave up 4 bases and J gave up 6 bases, with 15 bases separating them. CDR3 amino acids: CASSLFRGGDGYTF. In DNA form, the CDR3 reads TGTGCCAGCAGCCTCTTTCGGGGGGGAGATGGCTACACCTTC. Full variable domain (missing parts from reference TRBV14 and TRBJ1-2): EAGVTQFPSHSVIEKGQTVTLRCDPISGHDNLYWYRRVMGKEIKFLLHFVKESKQDESGMPNNRFLAERTGGTYSTLKVQPAELEDSGVYFCASSLFRGGDGYTFGSGTRLTVV.

The CDR3 coding sequence is TGTGCCAGCCGCCCGCCTAGCACAGATACGCAGTATTTT. This sequence encodes CASRPPSTDTQYF. The gene calls are TRBV27 and TRBJ2-3; D is ambiguous. The CDR3 spans 13 residues. CDR1 is MNHEY and CDR2 is SMNVEV in the germline V gene (reference sequence). V lost 8 bases, J lost 0 bases, and 9 bases lay in between.

This sequence joins TRBV14 and TRBJ2-6; 13 bases are a match to TRBD2. With V trimmed by 0 bases and J by 0 bases, 14 bases remained unmatched. The CDR3 is made up of 23 amino acids. From germline, CDR1 is SGHDN and CDR2 FVKESK. For the CDR3, the DNA is TGTGCCAGCAGCCAAGAGACCAGACTAGCGGGGGGCCGCCCCTCCTCTGGGGCCAACGTCCTGACTTTC. This gives the protein CASSQETRLAGGRPSSGANVLTF.